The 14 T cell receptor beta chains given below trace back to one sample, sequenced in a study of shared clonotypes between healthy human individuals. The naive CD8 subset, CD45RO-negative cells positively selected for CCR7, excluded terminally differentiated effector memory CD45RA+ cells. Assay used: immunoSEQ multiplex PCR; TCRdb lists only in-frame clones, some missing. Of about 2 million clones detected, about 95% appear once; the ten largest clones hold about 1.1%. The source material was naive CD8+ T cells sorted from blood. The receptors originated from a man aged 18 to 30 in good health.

CDR3 sequence: CASSERGFDTEAFF. As DNA, the CDR3 is TGTGCCAGCAGTGAAAGAGGCTTCGACACTGAAGCTTTCTTT. This sequence joins TRBV2 and TRBJ1-1; D remains ambiguous. The V end was cut by 2 bases, the J end by 3 bases, with 10 bases between. From germline, CDR1 is SNHLY and CDR2 FYNNEI. This CDR3 region has 14 residues.

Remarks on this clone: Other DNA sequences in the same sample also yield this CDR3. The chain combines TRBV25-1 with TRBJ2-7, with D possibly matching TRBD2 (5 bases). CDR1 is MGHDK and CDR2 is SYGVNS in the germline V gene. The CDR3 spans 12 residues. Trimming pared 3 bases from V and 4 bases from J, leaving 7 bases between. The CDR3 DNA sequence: TGTGCCAGCAGTGAGTCGGGGTACGAGCAGTACTTC. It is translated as CASSESGYEQYF.

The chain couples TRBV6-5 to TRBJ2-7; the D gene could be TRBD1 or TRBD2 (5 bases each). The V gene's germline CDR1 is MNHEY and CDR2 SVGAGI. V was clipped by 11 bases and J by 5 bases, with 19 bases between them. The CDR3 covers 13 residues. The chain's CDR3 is CAPSGQGAHEQYF. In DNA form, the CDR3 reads TGTGCCCCCTCGGGGCAGGGTGCCCACGAGCAGTACTTC.

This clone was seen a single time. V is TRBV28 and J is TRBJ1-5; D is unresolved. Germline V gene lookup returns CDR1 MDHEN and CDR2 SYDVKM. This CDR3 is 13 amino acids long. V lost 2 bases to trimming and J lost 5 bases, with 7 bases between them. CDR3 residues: CASSLTADQPQHF. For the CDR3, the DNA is TGTGCCAGCAGTTTAACCGCCGATCAGCCCCAGCATTTT.

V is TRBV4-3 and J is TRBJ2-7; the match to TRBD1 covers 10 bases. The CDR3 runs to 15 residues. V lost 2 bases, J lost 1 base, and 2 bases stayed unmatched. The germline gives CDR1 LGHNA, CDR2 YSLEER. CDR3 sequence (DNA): TGCGCCAGCAGCCAAAGACAGGGGGCTTCCTACGAGCAGTACTTC. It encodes CASSQRQGASYEQYF.

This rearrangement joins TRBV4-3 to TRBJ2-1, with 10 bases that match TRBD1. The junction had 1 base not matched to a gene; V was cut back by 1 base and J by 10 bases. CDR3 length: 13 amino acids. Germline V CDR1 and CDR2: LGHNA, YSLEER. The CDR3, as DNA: TGCGCCAGCAGCCAAGGGACAGGGGGGGAGCAGTTCTTC. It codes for CASSQGTGGEQFF.

Here the CDR3 DNA reads TGTGCCAGCAGCCCCATGGCAGATACGCAGTATTTT. It yields the protein CASSPMADTQYF. The J gene is TRBJ2-3, the V gene TRBV11-2; D is undetermined. V lost 5 bases, J lost 4 bases, and 7 bases lay in between. This CDR3 has 12 residues. Germline CDR1 SGHAT, CDR2 FQNNGV.

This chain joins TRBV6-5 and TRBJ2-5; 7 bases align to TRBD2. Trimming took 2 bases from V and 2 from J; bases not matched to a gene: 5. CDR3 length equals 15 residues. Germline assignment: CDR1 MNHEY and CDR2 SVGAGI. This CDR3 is CASSYLGGIQETQYF. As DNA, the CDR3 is TGTGCCAGCAGTTACCTGGGAGGGATTCAAGAGACCCAGTACTTC.

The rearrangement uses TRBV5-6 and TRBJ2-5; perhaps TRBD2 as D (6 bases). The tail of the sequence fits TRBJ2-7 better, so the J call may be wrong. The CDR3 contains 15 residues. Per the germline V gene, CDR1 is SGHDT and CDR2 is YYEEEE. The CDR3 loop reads CASSLDFGSSYEQYF. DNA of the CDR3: TGTGCCAGCAGCTTGGATTTCGGGAGCTCCTACGAGCAGTACTTC.

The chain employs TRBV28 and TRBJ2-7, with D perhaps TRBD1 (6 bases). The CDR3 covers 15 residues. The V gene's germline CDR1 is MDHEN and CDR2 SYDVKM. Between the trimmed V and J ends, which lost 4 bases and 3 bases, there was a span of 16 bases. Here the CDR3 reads CASSSRTAILYEQYF. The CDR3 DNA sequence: TGTGCCAGCAGTTCTCGGACAGCTATCCTCTACGAGCAGTACTTC.

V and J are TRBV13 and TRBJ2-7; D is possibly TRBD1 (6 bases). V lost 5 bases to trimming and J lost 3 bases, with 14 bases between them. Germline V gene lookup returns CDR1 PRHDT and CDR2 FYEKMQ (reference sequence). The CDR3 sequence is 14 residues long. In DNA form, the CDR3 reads TGTGCCAGCAGCCTAACAGGGCACGGCTACGAGCAGTACTTC. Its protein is CASSLTGHGYEQYF.

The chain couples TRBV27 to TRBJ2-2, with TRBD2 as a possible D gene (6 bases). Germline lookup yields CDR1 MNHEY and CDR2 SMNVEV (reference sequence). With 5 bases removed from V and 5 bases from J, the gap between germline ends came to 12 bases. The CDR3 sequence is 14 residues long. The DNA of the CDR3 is TGTGCCAGCAGTGGTAACGGGGGAACCGGGGAGCTGTTTTTT. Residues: CASSGNGGTGELFF.

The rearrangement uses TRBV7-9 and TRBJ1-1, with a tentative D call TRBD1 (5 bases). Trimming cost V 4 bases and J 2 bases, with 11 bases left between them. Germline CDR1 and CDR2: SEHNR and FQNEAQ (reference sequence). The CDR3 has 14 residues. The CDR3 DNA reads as TGTGCCAGCAGCTCAGAAGGGACCAACACTGAAGCTTTCTTT. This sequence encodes CASSSEGTNTEAFF.

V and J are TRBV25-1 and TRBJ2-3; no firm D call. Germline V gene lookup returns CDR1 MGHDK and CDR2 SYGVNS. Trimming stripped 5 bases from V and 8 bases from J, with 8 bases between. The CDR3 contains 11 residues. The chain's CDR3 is CASSSTFTQYF. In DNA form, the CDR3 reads TGTGCCAGCAGTTCCACGTTTACGCAGTATTTT.